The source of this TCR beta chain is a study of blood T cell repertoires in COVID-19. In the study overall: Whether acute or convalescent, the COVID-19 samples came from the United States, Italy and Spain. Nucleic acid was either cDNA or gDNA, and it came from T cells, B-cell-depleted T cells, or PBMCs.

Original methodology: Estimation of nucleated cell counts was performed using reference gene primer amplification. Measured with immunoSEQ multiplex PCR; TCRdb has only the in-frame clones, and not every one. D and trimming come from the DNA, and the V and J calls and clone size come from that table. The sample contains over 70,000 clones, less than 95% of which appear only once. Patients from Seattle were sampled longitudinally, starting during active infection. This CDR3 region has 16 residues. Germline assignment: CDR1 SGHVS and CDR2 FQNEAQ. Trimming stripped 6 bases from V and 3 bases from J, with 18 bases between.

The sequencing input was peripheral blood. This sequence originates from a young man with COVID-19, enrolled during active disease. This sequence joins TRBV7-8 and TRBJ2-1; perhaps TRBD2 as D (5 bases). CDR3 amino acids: CASRLRAGGIYNEQFF. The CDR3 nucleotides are TGTGCCAGCAGACTGAGGGCGGGCGGAATCTACAATGAGCAGTTCTTC.